This T cell receptor (beta chain) was found in a study of T cell responses to AZD1222 COVID-19 vaccine. General observations from the study: Donor demographics were predominantly white British with a female majority; clonal diversity may be underestimated. Reportedly, nearly half of unique spike TCRs recognized epitopes outside B.1.351/B.1.1.7 mutations.

The CDR3 is 16 amino acids. V was clipped by 0 bases and J by 0 bases, with 11 bases between them. Germline lookup yields CDR1 SGHAT and CDR2 FQNNGV. Using immunoSEQ multiplex PCR, the repertoire was profiled, and TCRdb retains in-frame clones only, with some absent. The repertoire holds over 100,000 clones, with more than 70% as singletons. Comments on this clone: Its antigen is currently unknown.

Specimen: peripheral blood, collected 28 days after the second AZD1222 dose. This receptor was identified in an adult who received the AZD1222 COVID-19 vaccine. The V gene is TRBV11-2, the J gene TRBJ2-5; D is uncertain. CDR3 protein: CASSLEASSYQETQYF. The CDR3 region has the DNA TGTGCCAGCAGCTTAGAGGCTAGTTCGTACCAAGAGACCCAGTACTTC.